This entry lists 29 T cell receptor beta chains sequenced from one sample in a study of T cell responses to AZD1222 COVID-19 vaccine (dated by TCRdb to about 2021). Libraries were built with the immunoSEQ multiplex PCR assay. The source is immuneACCESS, and TCRdb retained only in-frame sequences with V and J called. Part of the clones is not carried over; for the studies checked, unresolved V genes explain less than half of this, and the remainder is unexplained. The sample profile shows about 130,000 clones; 75% to 90% of them were found once. The ten largest clones represent more than 5.5% of the sample. Read against the paper, the sample's time point label means: baseline before first vaccination. The sequencing used peripheral blood, collected on day 0 of AZD1222 vaccination. The receptors were sampled from an adult in good health.

The V and J genes are TRBV6-1 and TRBJ2-1; D gene ambiguous. Germline V CDR1 and CDR2: MNHNS, SASEGT. V dropped 3 bases and J dropped 10 bases, with 13 bases sitting between them. The CDR3 has 13 amino acids. CDR3 sequence (DNA): TGTGCCAGCAGTGACAATTGGGAAAGGGAGCAGTTCTTC. Translation: CASSDNWEREQFF.

The CDR3: CASSPYSEAVGGNTIYF. As DNA, the CDR3 is TGTGCCAGCTCACCATACTCGGAGGCGGTTGGTGGAAACACCATATATTTT. This chain connects TRBV18 to TRBJ1-3; D is unresolved. Germline-derived CDR1 and CDR2 are KGHSH and LQKENI. Trimming left V 2 bases short and J 3 bases short, with 17 bases between. The CDR3 is 17 amino acids.

The CDR3: CASKDKPYQTYEQYF. The CDR3 DNA sequence: TGTGCCAGCAAGGACAAGCCTTACCAAACCTACGAGCAGTACTTC. V usage is TRBV27 and J usage is TRBJ2-7, with D possibly being TRBD1 (5 bases). The germline CDR1 and CDR2 sequences are MNHEY and SMNVEV (reference sequence). Trimming stripped 7 bases from V and 2 bases from J, with 18 bases between. The CDR3 length is 15 residues.

The chain has TRBV12-3 or TRBV12-4 and TRBJ1-5, with D unclear. This CDR3 has 12 amino acids. The germline V and J ends were trimmed by 6 bases and 0 bases, with 3 bases remaining between them. Here the CDR3 DNA reads TGTGCCAGCAGATATAGCAATCAGCCCCAGCATTTT. This gives the protein CASRYSNQPQHF.

This chain uses TRBV11-3 with TRBJ2-7; a weak D match, TRBD2 (6 bases). Per germline, CDR1 SGHNT and CDR2 YENEEA. The CDR3 runs to 14 residues. V was trimmed by 5 bases and J by 2 bases, leaving 13 bases between them. CDR3 coding DNA: TGTGCCAGCAGCCGGAGACTAGAACCCTACGAGCAGTACTTC. Translating it yields CASSRRLEPYEQYF. The full variable domain, in which reference TRBV11-3 and TRBJ2-7 provide the parts outside the CDR3, is EAGVVQSPRYKIIEKKQPVAFWCNPISGHNTLYWYLQNLGQGPELLIRYENEEAVDDSQLPKDRFSAERLKGVDSTLKIQPAELGDSAVYLCASSRRLEPYEQYFGPGTRLTVT.

The chain combines TRBV18 with TRBJ1-1; D gene unclear. The germline gives CDR1 KGHSH, CDR2 LQKENI. V lost 2 bases and J 3 bases, leaving 10 bases between the germline ends. This CDR3 contains 14 residues. CDR3 amino acids: CASSPGRPYTEAFF. In DNA, the CDR3 is TGTGCCAGCTCACCAGGCAGGCCTTACACTGAAGCTTTCTTT.

This chain joins TRBV11-3 and TRBJ1-1; D not certain. The CDR3 covers 13 residues. Deletions cut 5 bases from V and 1 base from J, with 8 bases between. The germline V gene has CDR1 SGHNT and CDR2 YENEEA. The CDR3: CASSLNQNTEAFF. The CDR3 DNA reads TGTGCCAGCAGCCTTAACCAGAACACTGAAGCTTTCTTT.

The rearrangement links TRBV28 to TRBJ2-7; the D is unclear. The V end lost 3 bases, the J end lost 5 bases, and 11 bases lay between the germline ends. Germline CDR1 reads MDHEN; CDR2 reads SYDVKM. The CDR3 is 13 residues long. In DNA form, the CDR3 reads TGTGCCAGCAGTTTGCCGCCCCGTGACGAGCAGTACTTC. Protein: CASSLPPRDEQYF.

This clone was picked up a small number of times. This chain joins TRBV11-2 and TRBJ2-3, with a weak D call TRBD2 (6 bases). Germline CDR1 SGHAT, CDR2 FQNNGV. This CDR3 is 17 amino acids long. V dropped 1 base and J dropped 2 bases, with 16 bases sitting between them. CDR3 protein: CASSLGIGRRNTDTQYF. CDR3 in DNA: TGTGCCAGCAGCTTAGGCATCGGGAGAAGAAACACAGATACGCAGTATTTT.

The chain carries TRBV6-5 and TRBJ1-1; 8 positions match TRBD1. CDR1 is MNHEY and CDR2 is SVGAGI in the germline V gene. The CDR3 contains 13 residues. Trimming removed 6 bases from V and 3 bases from J; junction bases left unmatched: 3. The CDR3 region is CASSLQGDTEAFF. The CDR3 DNA sequence: TGTGCCAGCAGCTTACAGGGGGACACTGAAGCTTTCTTT.

The gene calls are TRBV21-1 and TRBJ1-1; the DNA was not compared with TRBD1, the D call given in the table. TRBV21-1 is labeled a pseudogene. The length of the CDR3 is 14 residues. This CDR3 is CASSKVPRGTEAFF. The CDR3 nucleotides are TGTGCCAGCAGCAAAGTGCCTAGGGGCACTGAAGCTTTCTTT.

This rearrangement joins TRBV2 to TRBJ2-7, with D tentatively TRBD1 (6 bases). The V end lost 6 bases, the J end lost 4 bases, and 19 bases lay between the germline ends. The CDR3 loop spans 15 amino acids. From germline, CDR1 is SNHLY and CDR2 FYNNEI. The CDR3 region is CASSWDTGYGYEQYF. Here the CDR3 DNA reads TGTGCCAGCAGCTGGGACACCGGATACGGGTACGAGCAGTACTTC.

The genes are TRBV7-8 and TRBJ2-5; 8 bases line up with TRBD2. CDR3 length: 15 amino acids. The ends lost 2 bases at V and 5 bases at J; junction bases unmatched: 7. CDR1 is SGHVS and CDR2 is FQNEAQ in the germline V gene. CDR3 sequence reads: CASSLNRGGPETQYF. The CDR3 coding sequence is TGTGCCAGCAGCTTAAACCGGGGGGGCCCTGAGACCCAGTACTTC.

V is TRBV4-1 and J is TRBJ2-2, with D perhaps TRBD1 (5 bases). Germline-derived CDR1 and CDR2 are MGHRA and YSYEKL. The ends were cut back, 0 bases at V and 0 bases at J, with 8 bases in the middle. The CDR3 runs 16 residues. The DNA of the CDR3 is TGCGCCAGCAGCCAAGATCCGACAGCGAACACCGGGGAGCTGTTTTTT. It translates to CASSQDPTANTGELFF.

Comment on this clone: Mismatch with germline at one junction end may stem from a read error. V and J are TRBV28 and TRBJ1-1; a possible D gene is TRBD1 (5 bases). Germline V gene data show CDR1 as MDHEN and CDR2 as SYDVKM. This CDR3 is 14 amino acids long. CDR3 loop: CASSFPRVKTEAFF. The DNA of the CDR3 is TGTGCCAGCAGTTTCCCCAGGGTGAAGACTGAAGCTTTCTTT.

The chain joins TRBV5-5 to TRBJ1-5; D gene uncertain. The V end lost 0 bases, the J end lost 2 bases, and 9 bases lay between the germline ends. This CDR3 is built from 15 residues. CDR1 is SGHKS and CDR2 is YYEKEE in the germline V gene (reference sequence). The CDR3 coding sequence is TGTGCCAGCAGCTTGGGTCCGGGTGGCAATCAGCCCCAGCATTTT. This gives the protein CASSLGPGGNQPQHF.

The gene calls are TRBV29-1 and TRBJ2-2; 8 bases match TRBD1. Germline V gene lookup returns CDR1 SQVTM and CDR2 ANQGSEA. With V trimmed by 4 bases and J by 7 bases, 5 bases remained unmatched. This CDR3 spans 13 amino acids. CDR3 nucleotide sequence: TGCAGCGTTGGAAACAGGGGGGACGGGGAGCTGTTTTTT. It translates to CSVGNRGDGELFF.

The chain has TRBV19 and TRBJ2-7; the D gene is possibly TRBD1 (7 bases). Germline CDR1 is LNHDA and CDR2 is SQIVND (reference sequence). V lost 1 base, J lost 0 bases, and 10 bases lay in between. This CDR3 spans 15 amino acids. Written as DNA, the CDR3 is TGTGCCAGTAGTATAGCAGGGGGGATCTCCTACGAGCAGTACTTC. It encodes CASSIAGGISYEQYF.

The rearrangement uses TRBV3-1 (or the pseudogene TRBV3-2) and TRBJ2-4, with D maybe TRBD2 (5 bases). Germline V gene sequence: CDR1 LGHDT, CDR2 YNNKEL (reference sequence). The CDR3 spans 12 residues. The V and J ends lost 2 bases and 9 bases respectively, with 8 bases between them. CDR3: CASSQTRSIQYF. Here the CDR3 DNA reads TGTGCCAGCAGCCAAACTAGGAGCATTCAGTACTTC.

The V gene is TRBV28, the J gene TRBJ1-4; 10 nucleotides line up with TRBD1. Trimming cost V 6 bases and J 8 bases; bases outside gene matches: 6. This CDR3 contains 14 residues. Germline V CDR1 and CDR2: MDHEN, SYDVKM. The CDR3 DNA reads as TGTGCCAGCAGCGGGGACAGGGGAGACGAAAAACTGTTTTTT. As protein: CASSGDRGDEKLFF. The full variable domain, in which reference TRBV28 and TRBJ1-4 provide the parts outside the CDR3, is DVKVTQSSRYLVKRTGEKVFLECVQDMDHENMFWYRQDPGLGLRLIYFSYDVKMKEKGDIPEGYSVSREKKERFSLILESASTNQTSMYLCASSGDRGDEKLFFGSGTQLSVL.

This chain links TRBV14 with TRBJ1-5, with D tentatively TRBD1 (5 bases). The germline V gene has CDR1 SGHDN and CDR2 FVKESK. V lost 5 bases to trimming and J lost 2 bases, with 10 bases between them. This CDR3 is built from 14 residues. The CDR3 sequence is CASSSRDRNQPQHF. The CDR3 nucleotides are TGTGCCAGCAGCTCCCGGGACCGCAATCAGCCCCAGCATTTT.

The chain joins TRBV5-4 to TRBJ2-7; D perhaps matches TRBD2 (6 bases). CDR3 length: 16 amino acids. CDR1 and CDR2 (germline): SGHNT, YYREEE (reference sequence). V was shortened by 4 bases and J by 0 bases, with 17 bases between the two germline ends. The chain's CDR3 is CASSPPGTRSSYEQYF. CDR3 bases: TGTGCCAGCAGCCCCCCCGGGACTCGGAGCTCCTACGAGCAGTACTTC.

This clone was counted once. V usage is TRBV7-2 and J usage is TRBJ2-1; the match to TRBD2 covers 11 bases. The CDR3 covers 15 residues. The V gene's germline CDR1 is SGHTA and CDR2 FQGNSA. Unmatched junction bases numbered 6, after V lost 5 bases and J lost 6 bases. The CDR3 region is CASSRGTSGTNEQFF. CDR3 DNA: TGTGCCAGCAGCCGCGGGACTAGCGGCACCAATGAGCAGTTCTTC.

This chain uses TRBV4-3 with TRBJ1-3, with 7 bases matching TRBD1. The CDR3 contains 17 residues. Germline V CDR1 and CDR2: LGHNA, YSLEER. V gave up 0 bases and J gave up 0 bases; unmatched junction bases: 5. CDR3 DNA sequence: TGCGCCAGCAGCCAAGACAGGGGGGCGAGCTCTGGAAACACCATATATTTT. Residues: CASSQDRGASSGNTIYF.

V usage is TRBV24-1 and J usage is TRBJ1-5, with D hard to call. Germline lookup yields CDR1 KGHDR and CDR2 SFDVKD. The V end lost 0 bases, the J end lost 4 bases, and 6 bases lay between the germline ends. CDR3 length equals 14 residues. CDR3 in amino acids: CATSDLAGNQPQHF. The CDR3, as DNA: TGTGCCACCAGTGATTTGGCCGGGAATCAGCCCCAGCATTTT.

The V call is TRBV6-5, the J call TRBJ1-1; D may be TRBD1 (5 bases). This CDR3 is 14 amino acids long. Trimming pared 4 bases from V and 1 base from J, leaving 10 bases between. CDR1 is MNHEY and CDR2 is SVGAGI in the germline V gene. CDR3 nucleotide sequence: TGTGCCAGCAGTTGGGGACGGAAGAACACTGAAGCTTTCTTT. Amino acids: CASSWGRKNTEAFF.

The genes are TRBV5-6 and TRBJ2-7; possibly TRBD1 for D (5 bases). The V gene lost 4 bases and the J gene lost 3 bases, with 14 bases spanning the gap. Germline lookup yields CDR1 SGHDT and CDR2 YYEEEE. The CDR3 sequence is 14 residues long. In DNA, the CDR3 is TGTGCCAGCAGCATGGTCCAGGGCCTCTACGAGCAGTACTTC. This encodes CASSMVQGLYEQYF.

The V call is TRBV27, the J call TRBJ2-5, with D possibly being TRBD1 (6 bases). From germline, CDR1 is MNHEY and CDR2 SMNVEV (reference sequence). V shed 4 bases and J shed 5 bases, with 14 bases lying between them. The CDR3 extends over 14 amino acids. This chain's CDR3 is CASSSRRGGETQYF. The CDR3 DNA reads TGTGCCAGCAGTTCCCGCAGGGGTGGTGAGACCCAGTACTTC.

This chain uses TRBV27 with TRBJ2-7, with a weak D call TRBD1 (7 bases). This CDR3 spans 13 amino acids. The V end lost 6 bases, the J end lost 4 bases, and 13 bases lay between the germline ends. Per germline, CDR1 MNHEY and CDR2 SMNVEV (reference sequence). The CDR3 protein is CASRQTGRYEQYF. The CDR3 nucleotides are TGTGCCAGCAGACAGACAGGGAGGTACGAGCAGTACTTC.